This T cell receptor (beta chain) was sequenced for a study of post-analysis software for immune sequencing data (dated by TCRdb to between 2015 and 2016). Notes on the research overall: The recorded disease courses included relapsing-remitting, secondary progressive and progressive-relapsing multiple sclerosis, and some patients had no subtype annotation. The patient repertoires were compared against about 10 previously published healthy control repertoires obtained from donors aged roughly 6 to 28 years. A subset of samples was prepared in parallel using single-end sample barcoding, then pooled and co-amplified after Illumina adapter ligation.

Counted from cysteine to phenylalanine, this CDR3 has 16 amino acids. Of the read, only the CDR3 DNA is kept; its 48 bases are in frame from base 1. V gives up 1 base and J gives up 7 bases, and the segment between their germline ends measures 17 bases. Sequences SGHTA (CDR1) and FQGNSA (CDR2) are obtained from the germline V gene. The investigation overall reported the following: Significantly higher frequencies in patients than in controls were found for five TRBV segments, including TRBV5-6, TRBV5-1 and TRBV20-1. The multiple sclerosis patient group was slightly younger than the control group. Significantly lower normalized Chao1 diversity was found in multiple sclerosis patients than in controls, suggesting substantial peripheral T-cell clonal expansion. Strong co-clustering of samples prepared in the same batch was shown by direct clustering with F measure, prompting a batch-effect correction.

TCR beta repertoires were profiled from peripheral blood of about a dozen young patients with multiple sclerosis to demonstrate the VDJtools post-analysis software. The multiple sclerosis patients were children and adolescents between roughly 6 and 16 years of age. Library preparation employed PCR. Reads for this sample came from an Illumina HiSeq 2500. To reduce PCR and sequencing biases, unique molecular identifiers were built into the TCR beta cDNA libraries. Some 500,000 cDNA molecules were obtained for every 1 to 10 million input T cells, so each molecule roughly corresponded to one T cell. The same protocol used for the earlier healthy control dataset was applied to prepare and sequence the patient libraries. Samples belonging to the same batch were prepared together, multiplexed and sequenced on a shared HiSeq lane. The original methods were these. MIGEC was used to process the raw barcoded reads, and molecular identifier groups with only a single read were discarded before consensus assembly and CDR3 extraction. Clonotype tables were post-analysed with VDJtools, normalizing diversity by down-sampling all datasets to the smallest sample size. Repertoire overlap clustering matched CDR3 amino acid but not nucleotide sequences to correct batch-related cross-sample contamination. Clones were called with MiXCR by TCRdb after fastp trimmed the public reads at Q25, and only in-frame beta chains were retained. Records with the same CDR3 protein are collapsed into one entry carrying the most frequent genes and DNA. The V and J calls here are based on TCRdb, not the publication. The sample table holds 250,000 to 300,000 distinct CDR3 sequences, of which about 40% were seen once. The ten top clones hold around 4.8% of the sample.

With respect to this clonotype: The specificity of this receptor is unknown. Per-nucleotide qualities are absent, and no much larger clonotype sits a single base away.

The rearranged segments are TRBV7-2 and TRBJ1-5, and perhaps TRBD1 as D gene, on 6 matching bases. The sample consisted of blood. This receptor was identified in a girl aged 5 to 17 with multiple sclerosis. CDR3 region: CASSLDPPQGTQPQHF. The DNA reads TGTGCCAGCAGCTTAGACCCTCCTCAGGGGACGCAGCCCCAGCATTTT.